Described below is a single T cell receptor beta chain sequence and its context. The data stem from a study of blood T cell repertoires in COVID-19. Study details: Donors in the United States, Italy and Spain gave samples during acute or convalescent COVID-19. T cells, B-cell-depleted T cells, or PBMCs supplied cDNA or gDNA.

Germline CDR1 and CDR2: MNHEY and SMNVEV (reference sequence). V lost 5 bases to trimming and J lost 6 bases; unmatched junction nucleotides: 20. The CDR3 is 19 amino acids. Authors' methods: Amplification of reference gene primers provided the estimated nucleated cell counts. Sequenced by immunoSEQ multiplex PCR; TCRdb stores in-frame clones only, minus some. V and J calls and clone size follow that table, whereas D and trimming were derived from the DNA. The sample includes a few hundred thousand clones, approximately 89% seen only once; the top ten take about 10%. Sequenced: peripheral blood. The receptor was isolated from a man aged 40-55 years who had recovered from COVID-19. The genes are TRBV27 and TRBJ2-7; 12 bases agree with TRBD2. CDR3 sequence reads: CASSGGGRLAGVFRREQYF. The CDR3 nucleotides read TGTGCCAGCAGTGGCGGGGGAAGACTAGCGGGAGTGTTCCGCCGCGAGCAGTACTTC.